The clone carrying this TCR beta chain has a count of ten or more. No antigen is known for it. Germline CDR1 SEHNR, CDR2 FQNEAQ (reference sequence). CDR3 length equals 16 residues. Losses at the gene ends were 5 bases for V and 5 bases for J; bases not matched to a gene: 13. TCRdb passed the 5' RACE reads through MiXCR, listing each CDR3 protein once. The sample records a few hundred thousand distinct CDR3 sequences, about 7.8% being singletons. This sample was included in a study of T cells after yellow fever vaccination. Points from the study as a whole: The study found a weaker secondary response that peaked faster, day 5 versus 15. Overlap between CD4 and CD8 compartments was detected for a small share of clonotypes.

This chain joins TRBV7-9 and TRBJ2-7, with 9 bases aligning to TRBD1. The clonotype comes from a man aged 18 to 30 who received the YFV17D yellow fever vaccine. This specimen was PBMCs, taken more than 40 days after the first yellow fever vaccination. CDR3 nucleotides: TGTGCCAGCAGCCCAGGCGGGACAGGGAAAAGGGACGAGCAGTACGTC. Protein: CASSPGGTGKRDEQYV.